The rows below give T cell receptor beta chains drawn from one sample of a study of control samples from healthy donors and cancer patients. Libraries were prepared by immunoSEQ multiplex PCR; TCRdb keeps only in-frame clonotypes and omits some of them. This sample has 130,000 or so clones, with roughly 94% found just once. Sequenced material: blood. These receptors all stem from a man aged 40-50 years in good health. Each CDR3 is given with its conserved first and last residue. The order of the fields is CDR3 DNA, CDR3 protein, D gene, V gene, clone size, J gene. The D gene is left open where the match is weak. Some rows mark clone size as missing; the rest say once, few, many or name a class of expanded clone.

TGTGCCAGCAGTGGTGGAGACAGGGCCCAAGATACGCAGTATTTT	CASSGGDRAQDTQYF	TRBD1	TRBV2	-	TRBJ2-3
TGTGCCAGCAGCCAATTTGACAGGCTCCAAGAGACCCAGTACTTC	CASSQFDRLQETQYF	-	TRBV3-1/TRBV3-2	-	TRBJ2-5
TGTGCCAGCAAACGAACAGGGGCCGAGCAGTACTTC	CASKRTGAEQYF	TRBD1	TRBV6-5	-	TRBJ2-7
TGTGCCAGCAGCCTGGTGGGGGAAGAGACCCAGTACTTC	CASSLVGEETQYF	-	TRBV6-5	-	TRBJ2-5
TGTGCCAGCAGCTTGGCCTGGACAGAAACAAATGAGCAGTTCTTC	CASSLAWTETNEQFF	-	TRBV5-4	-	TRBJ2-1
TGCGCCAGCAGTGAGTCTGGACCAATGTACAATGAGCAGTTCTTC	CASSESGPMYNEQFF	-	TRBV10-1	-	TRBJ2-1
TGTGCCAGCAGTGAAAAGCGGAGCACAGATACGCAGTATTTT	CASSEKRSTDTQYF	-	TRBV2	-	TRBJ2-3
TGTGCCAGCAGCTTAGAGAGGGGATTTTACGAGCAGTACTTC	CASSLERGFYEQYF	-	TRBV7-8	-	TRBJ2-7
TGCGCCACCCAGGACTCAGTGACAGATACGCAGTATTTT	CATQDSVTDTQYF	-	TRBV10-2	-	TRBJ2-3
TGTGCCATCAGAGGACAGCTTATGAACACTGAAGCTTTCTTT	CAIRGQLMNTEAFF	-	TRBV10-3	-	TRBJ1-1
TGTGCCAGCAGACCTACAGGGTTGTATGGCTACACCTTC	CASRPTGLYGYTF	-	TRBV3-1/TRBV3-2	-	TRBJ1-2
TGTGCCAGCAGCTTTTGGACTAGCGGGAGGGGGTACAATGAGCAGTTCTTC	CASSFWTSGRGYNEQFF	TRBD2	TRBV5-6	once	TRBJ2-1
TGTGCCAGCAGCGGGACAGGGGGCAAAGAGACCCAGTACTTC	CASSGTGGKETQYF	TRBD1	TRBV9	-	TRBJ2-5
TGTGCCAGCAGTTACGGACAAAACACCGGGGAGCTGTTTTTT	CASSYGQNTGELFF	-	TRBV27	once	TRBJ2-2
TGTGCCAGCAGTCTTTACGGGACAGGGTTCTATGGCTACACCTTC	CASSLYGTGFYGYTF	TRBD1	TRBV6-2/TRBV6-3	once	TRBJ1-2
TGTGCCATCAGCCCACAAGCGGGAGACACAGATACGCAGTATTTT	CAISPQAGDTDTQYF	TRBD2	TRBV10-3	-	TRBJ2-3
TGTGCCAGCTCACCGCTGGACTTCTCGGGCGGCTATGGCTACACCTTC	CASSPLDFSGGYGYTF	-	TRBV18	-	TRBJ1-2
TGTGCCAGCTCACCTCCCGGGACAGGGTATGGCTACACCTTC	CASSPPGTGYGYTF	TRBD1	TRBV18	-	TRBJ1-2
TGCGCCAGCAGCCGGGGGGCAGGATACACAGATACGCAGTATTTT	CASSRGAGYTDTQYF	-	TRBV5-1	-	TRBJ2-3
TGTGCCACCAGTGTTCCGGGATCCAAAGCCAAAAACATTCAGTACTTC	CATSVPGSKAKNIQYF	-	TRBV24-1	-	TRBJ2-4
TGTGCCTTATCGGGGGGTGGCAATCAGCCCCAGCATTTT	CALSGGGNQPQHF	-	TRBV6-6	few	TRBJ1-5
TGTGCCAGCAGCTCAAGGTCCAGCAGCTCCTACAATGAGCAGTTCTTC	CASSSRSSSSYNEQFF	-	TRBV7-9	-	TRBJ2-1